The 13 T cell receptor beta chains below all came from one sample that was sequenced in a study of blood T cell repertoires in COVID-19. The method was immunoSEQ multiplex PCR; TCRdb's version includes in-frame clones alone and lacks a portion of them. In the table there are around 150,000 clones, 85% to 90% of which are singletons. Sequencing input: peripheral blood. These receptors were taken from a woman aged 40 to 55 with acute or convalescent COVID-19.

The rearrangement joins TRBV24-1 to TRBJ2-2; 9 bases are shared with TRBD2. After removal of 0 bases from V and 1 base from J, the junction contained 2 bases not matched to a gene. Per germline, CDR1 KGHDR and CDR2 SFDVKD. The CDR3 contains 17 residues. This CDR3 is CATSDLYSGGNTGELFF. As DNA, the CDR3 is TGTGCCACCAGTGATTTGTATAGCGGGGGGAACACCGGGGAGCTGTTTTTT.

The sample holds a few counts of this clone. The chain recombines TRBV24-1 with TRBJ1-3; tentatively, D is TRBD1 (5 bases). CDR1 KGHDR and CDR2 SFDVKD come from the germline V gene. The V and J ends lost 3 bases and 4 bases respectively, with 12 bases between them. CDR3 length: 15 residues. The CDR3 loop is CATSDRGTLGNTIYF. CDR3 DNA: TGTGCCACCAGTGATAGAGGGACTTTAGGAAACACCATATATTTT.

The chain joins TRBV19 to TRBJ2-3, with D perhaps matching TRBD2 (7 bases). The germline CDR1 and CDR2 sequences are LNHDA and SQIVND (reference sequence). This CDR3 has 16 residues. The ends were cut back, 3 bases at V and 2 bases at J, with 15 bases in the middle. The CDR3 spells CASSIGGADFTDTQYF. CDR3 coding DNA: TGTGCCAGTAGTATTGGGGGGGCCGATTTCACAGATACGCAGTATTTT.

The CDR3, as DNA: TGTGCCAGCCCCCCTAGGGTTAGCGGGAGCTACGAGCAGTACTTC. Translated, it gives CASPPRVSGSYEQYF. The gene calls are TRBV28 and TRBJ2-7; TRBD2 matches 9 bases. Trimming cost V 8 bases and J 3 bases; bases outside gene matches: 11. The CDR3 spans 15 residues. Per germline, CDR1 MDHEN and CDR2 SYDVKM.

The chain couples TRBV19 to TRBJ1-3, with D tentatively TRBD1 (6 bases). This CDR3 spans 15 amino acids. Germline CDR1 and CDR2: LNHDA and SQIVND (reference sequence). V was cut by 4 bases and J by 0 bases, with 10 bases left in between. The DNA of the CDR3 is TGTGCCAGTAGTACCAGGGGAGTCTCTGGAAACACCATATATTTT. Its translation is CASSTRGVSGNTIYF. Full variable domain (remainder filled in from reference TRBV19 and TRBJ1-3): DGGITQSPKYLFRKEGQNVTLSCEQNLNHDAMYWYRQDPGQGLRLIYYSQIVNDFQKGDIAEGYSVSREKKESFPLTVTSAQKNPTAFYLCASSTRGVSGNTIYFGEGSWLTVV.

This sequence joins TRBV12-3 or TRBV12-4 and TRBJ2-7; no reliable D call. CDR3 length: 11 amino acids. The V end lost 8 bases, the J end lost 4 bases, and 9 bases lay between the germline ends. CDR3 nucleotide sequence: TGTGCCAGCTCCCGGTTGTACGAGCAGTACTTC. Protein product: CASSRLYEQYF.

The chain couples TRBV2 to TRBJ2-5; 8 nucleotides line up with TRBD1. The CDR3 spans 12 residues. Germline V gene lookup returns CDR1 SNHLY and CDR2 FYNNEI. Germline trimming cut 5 bases from V and 5 bases from J; bases unmatched to any gene: 1. The CDR3 coding sequence is TGTGCCAGCAGTTACAGGGGGGAGACCCAGTACTTC. The encoded protein is CASSYRGETQYF.

The V and J genes are TRBV29-1 and TRBJ2-7; D is perhaps TRBD2 (5 bases). Germline CDR1 reads SQVTM; CDR2 reads ANQGSEA. The CDR3 runs to 14 residues. The V end was cut by 2 bases, the J end by 2 bases, with 13 bases between. CDR3 loop: CSVELQERPYEQYF. Written as DNA, the CDR3 is TGCAGCGTTGAATTGCAGGAGCGGCCCTACGAGCAGTACTTC.

The rearrangement joins TRBV7-6 to TRBJ2-3; 12 bases are a match to TRBD2. In germline, CDR1 is SGHVS, CDR2 FNYEAQ. Trimming took 8 bases from V and 4 from J; bases not matched to a gene: 7. The CDR3 extends over 15 amino acids. CDR3 DNA: TGTGCCAGCGTTCCGACTAGCGGGAGTTCAGATACGCAGTATTTT. It is translated as CASVPTSGSSDTQYF.

This clone appeared once. The chain uses TRBV15 and TRBJ1-2; 10 bases are a match to TRBD1. Germline V gives CDR1 LNHNV, CDR2 YYDKDF (reference sequence). V shed 8 bases and J 10 bases; nucleotides not matched to a gene: 4. There are 11 residues in the CDR3. CDR3 sequence: CATAGTGVYTF. CDR3 nucleotides: TGTGCCACCGCTGGGACAGGGGTCTACACCTTC.

The J gene is TRBJ2-7, the V gene TRBV10-1; 12 bases match TRBD2. With V trimmed by 6 bases and J by 2 bases, 8 bases remained unmatched. The CDR3 covers 16 residues. From germline, CDR1 is WNHNN and CDR2 SYGVQD (reference sequence). Written as DNA, the CDR3 is TGCGCCAGCAGGGACCTAGCGGGGGGGCTCGCCTACGAGCAGTACTTC. This gives the protein CASRDLAGGLAYEQYF.

CDR3 in amino acids: CASSFRQGGNTEAFF. DNA for the CDR3: TGTGCCAGCAGCTTTCGACAGGGAGGGAACACTGAAGCTTTCTTT. The V call is TRBV7-9, the J call TRBJ1-1; 7 bases line up with TRBD1. The CDR3 is 15 residues long. The germline V gene encodes CDR1 SEHNR and CDR2 FQNEAQ (reference sequence). Germline trimming cut 3 bases from V and 1 base from J; bases unmatched to any gene: 5.

The chain uses TRBV5-1 and TRBJ1-2; 8 bases agree with TRBD1. V dropped 0 bases and J dropped 8; count of bases not matched to a gene: 12. CDR3 length equals 16 residues. Germline CDR1 SGHRS, CDR2 YFSETQ. DNA for the CDR3: TGCGCCAGCAGCTTGGACGGGTATGGTGGACAGGGAGGCTACACCTTC. It is translated as CASSLDGYGGQGGYTF.